A single TCR beta chain is shown here with its context. TCRdb redid the calling of the RT-PCR reads with MiXCR, one entry per CDR3 protein. The repertoire holds over 400,000 distinct CDR3 sequences, with 16% as singletons. The data are from a study of patients and donors after allogeneic stem cell transplantation. The germline gives CDR1 MNHEY, CDR2 SVGAGI. The CDR3 is 14 residues long. The germline V and J ends were trimmed by 6 bases and 7 bases, with 19 bases remaining between them. Material: blood, either unsorted or a sorted T cell fraction (not recorded which). V is TRBV6-5 and J is TRBJ2-7, with D possibly matching TRBD2 (6 bases). The receptor's source is a human donor who was either an allogeneic HSCT recipient or a stem cell or donor lymphocyte infusion donor (not recorded which). It is not recorded whose cells these are; they may come from a transplant donor. The DNA for the CDR3 is TGTGCCAGCAGCTCCTCGGGTCGCCGGGAGGAGCAGTACTTC. Its protein is CASSSSGRREEQYF.